This T cell receptor (beta chain) was found in a study of blood T cell repertoires in COVID-19. The overall study: Spain, Italy and the United States supplied samples that represented acute and convalescent COVID-19.

Participants reported their clinical history, and cohort assignment relied on those reports. Symptom resolution, clearance, or two negative PCRs marked donors in Cohort 3 as recovered. How the authors handled the data: Estimates of nucleated cell counts were drawn from the amplification of reference gene primers. Profiled with immunoSEQ multiplex PCR; TCRdb holds only in-frame clones, not every one. V and J calls plus clone size are reproduced from that table; the DNA served to infer D and trimming. This table holds 390,000 or so clones, under 85% found once. The V segment lost 5 bases and the J segment 6 bases; nucleotides outside the gene matches: 11. Germline CDR1 reads SEHNR; CDR2 reads FQNEAQ (reference sequence). CDR3 length: 16 residues.

The sequence was collected from a woman aged 50 to 65 who had recovered from COVID-19. The material sequenced was PBMCs or T cells enriched from blood (not recorded which). The chain joins TRBV7-9 to TRBJ1-5; 9 nucleotides match TRBD1. CDR3 protein: CASSTAGTGIGQPQHF. The CDR3 nucleotides are TGTGCCAGCAGCACGGCCGGGACAGGGATCGGTCAGCCCCAGCATTTT.